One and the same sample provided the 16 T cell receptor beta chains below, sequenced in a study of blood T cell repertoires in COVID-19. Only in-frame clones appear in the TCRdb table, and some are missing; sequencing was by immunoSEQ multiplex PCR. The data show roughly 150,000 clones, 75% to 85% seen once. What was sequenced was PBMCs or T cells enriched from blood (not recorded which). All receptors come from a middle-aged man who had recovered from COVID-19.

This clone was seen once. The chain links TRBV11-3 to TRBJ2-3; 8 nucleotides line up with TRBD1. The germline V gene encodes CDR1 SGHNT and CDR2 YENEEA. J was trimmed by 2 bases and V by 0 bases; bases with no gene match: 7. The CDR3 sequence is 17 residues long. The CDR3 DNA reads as TGTGCCAGCAGCTTAGATCGGGGGACAGGCTCCACAGATACGCAGTATTTT. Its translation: CASSLDRGTGSTDTQYF.

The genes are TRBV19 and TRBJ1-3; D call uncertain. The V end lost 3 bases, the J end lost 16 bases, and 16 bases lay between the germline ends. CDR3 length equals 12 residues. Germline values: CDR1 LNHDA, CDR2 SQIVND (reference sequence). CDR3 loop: CASSIGWYGHYF. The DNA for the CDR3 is TGTGCCAGTAGTATCGGGTGGTACGGTCATTATTTT. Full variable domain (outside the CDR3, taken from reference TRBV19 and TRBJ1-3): DGGITQSPKYLFRKEGQNVTLSCEQNLNHDAMYWYRQDPGQGLRLIYYSQIVNDFQKGDIAEGYSVSREKKESFPLTVTSAQKNPTAFYLCASSIGWYGHYFGEGSWLTVV.

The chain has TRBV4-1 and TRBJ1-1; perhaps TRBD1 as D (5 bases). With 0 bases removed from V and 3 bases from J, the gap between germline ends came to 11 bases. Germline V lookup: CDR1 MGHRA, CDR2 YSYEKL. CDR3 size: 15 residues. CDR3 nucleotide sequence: TGCGCCAGCAGCCAAGATAGGAAAGGGGACACTGAAGCTTTCTTT. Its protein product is CASSQDRKGDTEAFF.

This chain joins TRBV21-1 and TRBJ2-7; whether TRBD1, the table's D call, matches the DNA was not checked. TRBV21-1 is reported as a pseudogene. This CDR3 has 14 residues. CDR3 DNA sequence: TGTGCCAGCAGCAGAGGGACAGGTTCCTACGAGCAGTACTTC. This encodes CASSRGTGSYEQYF.

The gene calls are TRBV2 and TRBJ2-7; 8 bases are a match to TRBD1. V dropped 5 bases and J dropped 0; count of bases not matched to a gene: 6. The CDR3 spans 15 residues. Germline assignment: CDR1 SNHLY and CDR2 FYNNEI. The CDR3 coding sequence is TGTGCCAGCAGTTCCGGGACAGGAAGCTCCTACGAGCAGTACGTC. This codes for CASSSGTGSSYEQYV.

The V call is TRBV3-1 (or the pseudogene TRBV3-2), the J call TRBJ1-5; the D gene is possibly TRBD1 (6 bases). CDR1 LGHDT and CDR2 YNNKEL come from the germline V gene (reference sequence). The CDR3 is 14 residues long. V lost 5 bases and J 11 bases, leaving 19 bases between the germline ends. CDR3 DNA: TGTGCCAGCAGCAACACGGATGACAGGCGGTCCCAGCATTTT. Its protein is CASSNTDDRRSQHF.

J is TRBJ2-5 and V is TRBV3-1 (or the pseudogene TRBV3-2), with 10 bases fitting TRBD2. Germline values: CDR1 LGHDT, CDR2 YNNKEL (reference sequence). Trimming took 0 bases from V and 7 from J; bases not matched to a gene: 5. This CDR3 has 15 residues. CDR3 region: CASSQEGVAGGTQYF. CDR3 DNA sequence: TGTGCCAGCAGCCAAGAAGGGGTAGCGGGGGGGACCCAGTACTTC.

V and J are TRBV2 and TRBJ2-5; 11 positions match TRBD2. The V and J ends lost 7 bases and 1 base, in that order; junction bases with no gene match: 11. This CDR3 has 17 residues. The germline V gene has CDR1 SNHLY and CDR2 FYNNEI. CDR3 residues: CASNLGLAGGGQETQYF. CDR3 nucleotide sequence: TGTGCCAGCAACTTAGGGCTAGCGGGGGGCGGCCAAGAGACCCAGTACTTC.

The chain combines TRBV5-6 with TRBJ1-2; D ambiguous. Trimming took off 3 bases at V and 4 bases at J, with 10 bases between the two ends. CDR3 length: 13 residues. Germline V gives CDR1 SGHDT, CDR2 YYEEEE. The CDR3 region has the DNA TGTGCCAGCAGCTCTACTCACAGCTATGGCTACACCTTC. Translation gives CASSSTHSYGYTF.

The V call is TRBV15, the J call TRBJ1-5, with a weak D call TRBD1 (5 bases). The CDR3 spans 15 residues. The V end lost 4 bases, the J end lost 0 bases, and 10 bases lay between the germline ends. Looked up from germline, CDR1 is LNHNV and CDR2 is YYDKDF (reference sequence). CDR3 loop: CATSNPGGSNQPQHF. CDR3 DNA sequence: TGTGCCACCAGCAATCCCGGGGGTAGCAATCAGCCCCAGCATTTT.

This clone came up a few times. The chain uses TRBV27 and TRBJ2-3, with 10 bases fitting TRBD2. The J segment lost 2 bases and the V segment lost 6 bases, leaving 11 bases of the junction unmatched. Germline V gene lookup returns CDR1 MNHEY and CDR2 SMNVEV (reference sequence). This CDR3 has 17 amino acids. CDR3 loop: CASRPYLAGALTDTQYF. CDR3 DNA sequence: TGTGCCAGCAGACCCTATCTAGCGGGGGCCCTCACAGATACGCAGTATTTT.

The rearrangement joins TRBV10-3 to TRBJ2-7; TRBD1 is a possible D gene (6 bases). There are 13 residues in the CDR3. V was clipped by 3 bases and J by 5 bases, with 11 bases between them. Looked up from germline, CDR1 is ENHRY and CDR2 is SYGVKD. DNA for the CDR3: TGTGCCATCAGTGATCCGACAGGAAACGAGCAGTACGTC. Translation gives CAISDPTGNEQYV.

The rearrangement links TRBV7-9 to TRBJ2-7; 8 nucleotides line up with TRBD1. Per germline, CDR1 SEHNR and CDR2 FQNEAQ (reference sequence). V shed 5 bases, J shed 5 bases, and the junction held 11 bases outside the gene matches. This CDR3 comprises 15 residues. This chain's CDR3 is CASSSHLQGADEQYV. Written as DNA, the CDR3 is TGTGCCAGCAGCAGCCATCTGCAGGGGGCTGACGAGCAGTACGTC.

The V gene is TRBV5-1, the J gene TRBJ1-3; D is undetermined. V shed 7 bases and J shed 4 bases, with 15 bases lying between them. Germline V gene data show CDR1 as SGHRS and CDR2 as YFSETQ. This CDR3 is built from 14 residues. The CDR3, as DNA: TGCGCCAGCGCTGCCGCGGCGGCGGGAAACACCATATATTTT. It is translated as CASAAAAAGNTIYF.

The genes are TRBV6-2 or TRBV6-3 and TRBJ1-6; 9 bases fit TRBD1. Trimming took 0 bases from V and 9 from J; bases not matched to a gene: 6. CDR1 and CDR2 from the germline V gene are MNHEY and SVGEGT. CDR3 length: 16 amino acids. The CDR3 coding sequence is TGTGCCAGCAGTTACTCACGCCGGGACAGGGCTTCACCCCTCCACTTT. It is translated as CASSYSRRDRASPLHF.

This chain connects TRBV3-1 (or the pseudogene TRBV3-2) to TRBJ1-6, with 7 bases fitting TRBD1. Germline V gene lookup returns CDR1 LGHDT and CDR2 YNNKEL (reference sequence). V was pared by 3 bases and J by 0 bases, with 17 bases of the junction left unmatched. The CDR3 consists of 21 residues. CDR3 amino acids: CASSQDKGTATLSSYNSPLHF. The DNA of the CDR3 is TGTGCCAGCAGCCAGGATAAAGGGACAGCAACCCTAAGCTCCTATAATTCACCCCTCCACTTT.